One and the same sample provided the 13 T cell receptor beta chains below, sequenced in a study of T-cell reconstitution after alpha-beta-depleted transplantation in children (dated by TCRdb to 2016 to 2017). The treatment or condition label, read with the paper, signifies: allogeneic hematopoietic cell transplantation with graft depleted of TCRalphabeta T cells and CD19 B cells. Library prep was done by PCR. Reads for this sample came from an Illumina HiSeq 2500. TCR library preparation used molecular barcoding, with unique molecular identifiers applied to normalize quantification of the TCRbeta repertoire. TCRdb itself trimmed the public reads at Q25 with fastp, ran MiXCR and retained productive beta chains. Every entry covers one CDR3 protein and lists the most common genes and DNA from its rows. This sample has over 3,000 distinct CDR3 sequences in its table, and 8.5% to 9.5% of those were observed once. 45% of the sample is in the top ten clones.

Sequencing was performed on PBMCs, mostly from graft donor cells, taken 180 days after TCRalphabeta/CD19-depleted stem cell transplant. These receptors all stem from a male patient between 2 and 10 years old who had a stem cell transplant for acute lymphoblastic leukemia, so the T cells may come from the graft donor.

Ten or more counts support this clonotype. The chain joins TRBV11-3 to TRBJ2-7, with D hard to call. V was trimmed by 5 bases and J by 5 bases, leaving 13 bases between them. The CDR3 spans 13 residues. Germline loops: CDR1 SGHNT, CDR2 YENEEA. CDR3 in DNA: TGTGCCAGCAGCCGAACGGGCACGGACGAGCAGTACTTC. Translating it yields CASSRTGTDEQYF.

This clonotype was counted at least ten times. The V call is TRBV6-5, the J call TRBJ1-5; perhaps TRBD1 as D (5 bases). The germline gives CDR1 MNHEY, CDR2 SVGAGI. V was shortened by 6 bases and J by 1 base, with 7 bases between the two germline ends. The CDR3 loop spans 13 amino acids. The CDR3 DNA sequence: TGTGCCAGCAGCCGGGACAGCAATCAGCCCCAGCATTTT. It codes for CASSRDSNQPQHF.

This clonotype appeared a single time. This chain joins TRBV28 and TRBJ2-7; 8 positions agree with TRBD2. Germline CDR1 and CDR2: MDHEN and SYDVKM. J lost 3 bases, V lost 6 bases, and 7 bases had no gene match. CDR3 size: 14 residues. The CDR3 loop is CASSATGGIYEQYF. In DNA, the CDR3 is TGTGCCAGCAGCGCGACGGGAGGGATCTACGAGCAGTACTTC.

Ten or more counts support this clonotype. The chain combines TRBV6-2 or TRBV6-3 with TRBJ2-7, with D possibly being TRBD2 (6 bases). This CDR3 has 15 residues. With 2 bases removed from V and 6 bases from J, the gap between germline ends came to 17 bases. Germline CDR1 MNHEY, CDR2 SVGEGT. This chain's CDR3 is CASSYGVAEGFEQYF. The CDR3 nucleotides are TGTGCCAGCAGTTACGGGGTAGCGGAGGGGTTCGAGCAGTACTTC.

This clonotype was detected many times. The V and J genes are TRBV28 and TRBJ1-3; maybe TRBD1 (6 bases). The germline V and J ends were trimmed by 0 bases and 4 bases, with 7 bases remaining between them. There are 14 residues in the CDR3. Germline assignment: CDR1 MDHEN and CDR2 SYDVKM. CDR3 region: CASSLWQGGNTIYF. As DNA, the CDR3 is TGTGCCAGCAGTTTATGGCAGGGGGGAAACACCATATATTTT.

Here the CDR3 reads CASSPSWKTDTYEQYF. In DNA, the CDR3 is TGTGCCAGCTCACCTTCTTGGAAGACCGATACCTACGAGCAGTACTTC. This chain connects TRBV18 to TRBJ2-7; no reliable D call. With 3 bases removed from V and 2 bases from J, the gap between germline ends came to 17 bases. CDR1 KGHSH and CDR2 LQKENI come from the germline V gene. The CDR3 has 16 residues.

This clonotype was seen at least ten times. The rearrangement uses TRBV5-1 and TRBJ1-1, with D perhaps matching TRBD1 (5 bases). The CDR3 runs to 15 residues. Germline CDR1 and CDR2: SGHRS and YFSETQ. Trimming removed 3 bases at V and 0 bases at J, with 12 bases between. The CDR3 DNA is TGCGCCAGCAGCTCCGGGGCAGGGTTGAACACTGAAGCTTTCTTT. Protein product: CASSSGAGLNTEAFF.

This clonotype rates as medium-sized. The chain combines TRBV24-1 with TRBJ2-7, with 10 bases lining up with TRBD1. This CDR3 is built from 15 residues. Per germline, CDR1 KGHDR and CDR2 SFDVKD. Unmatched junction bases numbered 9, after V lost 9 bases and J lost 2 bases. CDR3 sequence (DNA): TGTGCCACCGAATCCACCGGGACAGGGGCCTACGAGCAGTACTTC. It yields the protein CATESTGTGAYEQYF.

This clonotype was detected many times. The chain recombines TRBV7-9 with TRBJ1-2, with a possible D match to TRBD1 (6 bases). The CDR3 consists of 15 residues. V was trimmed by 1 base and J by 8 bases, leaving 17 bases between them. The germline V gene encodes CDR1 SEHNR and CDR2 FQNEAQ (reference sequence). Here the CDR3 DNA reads TGTGCCAGCAGCTTAGAAGGGCTGGGGGCGGCCGGCTACACCTTC. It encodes CASSLEGLGAAGYTF.

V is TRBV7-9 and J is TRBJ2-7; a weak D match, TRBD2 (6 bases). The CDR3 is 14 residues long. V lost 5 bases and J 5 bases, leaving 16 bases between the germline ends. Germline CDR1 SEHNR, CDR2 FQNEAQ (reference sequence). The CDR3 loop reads CASSLETGRNEQYF. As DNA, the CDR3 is TGTGCCAGCAGCCTCGAGACGGGGAGGAACGAGCAGTACTTC.

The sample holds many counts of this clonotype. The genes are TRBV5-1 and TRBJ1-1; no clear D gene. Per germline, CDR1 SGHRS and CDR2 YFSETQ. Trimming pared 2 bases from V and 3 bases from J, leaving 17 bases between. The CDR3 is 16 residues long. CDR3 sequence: CASSFSRWLGYTEAFF. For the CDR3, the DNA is TGCGCCAGCAGCTTTTCGCGGTGGCTGGGATACACTGAAGCTTTCTTT. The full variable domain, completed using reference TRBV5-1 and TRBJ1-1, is KAGVTQTPRYLIKTRGQQVTLSCSPISGHRSVSWYQQTPGQGLQFLFEYFSETQRNKGNFPGRFSGRQFSNSRSEMNVSTLELGDSALYLCASSFSRWLGYTEAFFGQGTRLTVV.

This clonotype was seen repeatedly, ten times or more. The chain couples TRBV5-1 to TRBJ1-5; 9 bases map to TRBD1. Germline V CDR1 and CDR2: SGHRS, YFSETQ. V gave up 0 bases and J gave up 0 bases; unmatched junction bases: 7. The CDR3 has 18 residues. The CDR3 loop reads CASSLGPQGALSNQPQHF. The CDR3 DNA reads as TGCGCCAGCAGCTTGGGACCACAGGGGGCGCTTAGCAATCAGCCCCAGCATTTT.

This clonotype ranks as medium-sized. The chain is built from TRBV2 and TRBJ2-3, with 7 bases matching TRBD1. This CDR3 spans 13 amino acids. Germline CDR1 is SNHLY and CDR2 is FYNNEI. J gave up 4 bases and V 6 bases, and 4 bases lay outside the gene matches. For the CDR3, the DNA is TGTGCCAGCAGCGTCGGGACAGCAGATACGCAGTATTTT. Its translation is CASSVGTADTQYF.